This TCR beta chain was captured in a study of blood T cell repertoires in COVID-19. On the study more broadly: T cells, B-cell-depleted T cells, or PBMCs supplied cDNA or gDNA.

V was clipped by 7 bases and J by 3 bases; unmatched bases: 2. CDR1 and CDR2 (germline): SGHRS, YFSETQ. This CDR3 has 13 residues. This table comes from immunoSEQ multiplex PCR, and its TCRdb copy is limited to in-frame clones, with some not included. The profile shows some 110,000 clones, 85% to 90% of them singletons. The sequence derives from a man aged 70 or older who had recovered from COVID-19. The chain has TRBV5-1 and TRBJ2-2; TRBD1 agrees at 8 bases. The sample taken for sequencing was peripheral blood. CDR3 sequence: CASQQGDTGELFF. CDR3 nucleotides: TGCGCCAGCCAACAGGGGGACACCGGGGAGCTGTTTTTT.